The following is a T cell receptor (beta chain) sequence with its context. Its antigen is still unknown. Only in-frame clones appear in the TCRdb table, and some are missing; sequencing was by immunoSEQ multiplex PCR. This sample has 1.4 million or so clones; roughly 98.5% occur once, and the top ten carry roughly 0.36%. The data belong to a study of shared clonotypes between healthy human individuals. Overall study results and limits: In having few donors, the study represented limited genetic and exposure-history diversity.

With 5 bases clipped from V and 7 bases from J, the junction kept 8 bases outside the gene matches. From germline, CDR1 is SGHTA and CDR2 FQGNSA. The CDR3 contains 15 residues. Sequencing was done on a sample of naive CD4+ T cells sorted from blood. The subset: CD45RA+ positively selected. This TCR came from a man aged 25-45 years in good health. V and J are TRBV7-2 and TRBJ2-1; 10 bases match TRBD2. The CDR3 nucleotides read TGTGCCAGCAGCCAGGCTAGCGGGAGTATGAATGAGCAGTTCTTC. It codes for CASSQASGSMNEQFF.